The present TCR beta chain was sequenced within a study of metastatic and nonmetastatic thyroid tumors. About the study: Repertoire data that came from the blood and tumor or nodule tissue of malignant and benign thyroid patients were compared. The study, taken as a whole, reports: Malignant thyroid tumors reportedly had TCR beta diversity that was significantly higher than in benign nodules, in blood and tumor.

Each patient went into thyroid surgery without having received any treatment. TCRdb used MiXCR to call clones anew from the PCR reads. The sample shows tens of thousands of clones, about 4% of them seen only once. In this sample, this clone turned up many times. Its specificity is unknown. The sample taken for sequencing was blood. The TCR sequence derives from a female donor with papillary thyroid cancer or a benign thyroid nodule (not recorded which). Some clones in this sample may be carry-over from other donors' samples.

The CDR3 region has the DNA TGTGCCAGCAGCTTAAACAGGGGCGACGAGCAGTACTTC. It translates to CASSLNRGDEQYF. This sequence joins TRBV11-2 and TRBJ2-7; 7 bases align to TRBD1. J gave up 5 bases and V 2 bases, and 3 bases lay outside the gene matches. Germline V gene data show CDR1 as SGHAT and CDR2 as FQNNGV. This CDR3 has 13 residues.